This is a list of T cell receptor beta chains from one sample in a study of CD8+ T cells in alopecia areata. Sequenced by immunoSEQ multiplex PCR; TCRdb stores in-frame clones only, minus some. The data hold more than 100,000 clones, with 50% to 60% observed a single time. The sequenced sample was CD4+ T cells sorted from blood, obtained at week 0. The receptors were sampled from a human donor with alopecia areata. The CDR3 runs from the conserved cysteine through the conserved F or W. The order of the fields is clone size, D gene, V gene, J gene, CDR3 protein, CDR3 DNA. D genes are given only for firm matches. Rows give clone size only sometimes, using once, few, many, or a class for an expanded clone.

NA	NA	TRBV13	TRBJ2-3	CASSRMTSQADTQYF	TGTGCCAGCAGCCGGATGACGAGCCAGGCAGATACGCAGTATTTT
NA	NA	TRBV30	TRBJ1-1	CAWSGGSTEAFF	TGTGCCTGGAGCGGAGGGAGCACTGAAGCTTTCTTT
NA	TRBD1	TRBV28	TRBJ2-6	CASSTGGTGANVLTF	TGTGCCAGCAGTACAGGGGGAACTGGGGCCAACGTCCTGACTTTC
once	NA	TRBV30	TRBJ1-1	CAWSPRSATEAFF	TGTGCCTGGAGTCCCCGTAGTGCCACTGAAGCTTTCTTT
NA	NA	TRBV7-2	TRBJ2-7	CASSLPKGPYEQYF	TGTGCCAGCAGCTTACCCAAGGGTCCCTACGAGCAGTACTTC
NA	NA	TRBV27	TRBJ2-7	CASSLYQGPYEQYF	TGTGCCAGCAGTTTATACCAGGGCCCTTACGAGCAGTACTTC
NA	NA	TRBV5-1	TRBJ1-1	CASSLEQNTEAFF	TGCGCCAGCAGCTTGGAACAGAACACTGAAGCTTTCTTT
NA	TRBD1	TRBV5-1	TRBJ1-2	CASSLEGQGNGYTF	TGCGCCAGCAGCTTGGAGGGACAGGGTAATGGCTACACCTTC
NA	TRBD1	TRBV6-5	TRBJ2-5	CASSEAGQATQYF	TGTGCCAGCAGTGAAGCCGGACAGGCGACCCAGTACTTC
few	TRBD2	TRBV5-1	TRBJ2-7	CASSLAGGTYEQYF	TGCGCCAGCAGCTTGGCGGGAGGCACCTACGAGCAGTACTTC
NA	NA	TRBV7-2	TRBJ2-1	CASSLGLVNNEQFF	TGTGCCAGCAGCTTAGGGCTTGTGAACAATGAGCAGTTCTTC
NA	NA	TRBV15	TRBJ2-7	CATSRGPDSFEQYF	TGTGCCACCAGCAGAGGCCCAGATAGTTTCGAGCAGTACTTC
few	TRBD2	TRBV7-8	TRBJ2-3	CASSLIMASRGGRADTQYF	TGTGCCAGCAGCTTAATCATGGCGTCCCGGGGGGGCAGGGCAGATACGCAGTATTTT
once	TRBD1	TRBV7-2	TRBJ1-5	CASSLRQGSQPQHF	TGTGCCAGCAGCTTAAGACAGGGATCTCAGCCCCAGCATTTT